The T cell receptor (beta chain) under discussion was sequenced for a study of spatial heterogeneity in lung cancer. For the study at large: Patients with untreated early-stage non-small cell lung cancer, numbering 72, were the donors. General study results and limits: Whereas they appeared in blood less at follow-up, ubiquitous expanded tumor TCRs appeared there more at resection.

Time point given: blood at routine non-recurrence follow-up after resection. Whole RNA obtained from tumor, nontumor lung or frozen PBMC underwent sequencing without sorting. Each molecule of TCR cDNA was tagged with one unique molecular identifier. Via MiXCR, TCRdb re-called the 5' RACE reads, giving one row per CDR3 protein. The table has 72,000 or so distinct CDR3 sequences, 8% to 9% seen once. This clonotype was counted a single time. Its antigen is unidentified. Trimming stripped 4 bases from V and 3 bases from J, with 13 bases between. Per the germline V gene, CDR1 is SGHDN and CDR2 is FVKESK. The CDR3 runs to 15 residues.

The TCR sequence derives from a female donor with early-stage non-small cell lung cancer. The V call is TRBV14, the J call TRBJ2-1; D gene unclear. This specimen was PBMCs, taken at follow-up. CDR3 sequence (DNA): TGTGCCAGCAGCCTGAGTGGTCCTTACTACAATGAGCAGTTCTTC. It codes for CASSLSGPYYNEQFF.